What follows is one TCR beta chain and its context. Antigen unknown. CDR1 and CDR2 (germline): MNHNY, SVGAGI (reference sequence). V was pared by 8 bases and J by 8 bases, with 15 bases between. This CDR3 contains 12 residues. This sample was taken from a study of shared clonotypes between healthy human individuals. Study-level background: Contributing individuals were a couple of females and a few males aged 18 to 49.

Profiled with immunoSEQ multiplex PCR; TCRdb holds only in-frame clones, not every one. Among around 2.3 million clones listed, nearly 97% were seen once. Whole-study results and caveats: A generally larger estimated richness was seen in naive subsets than in memory subsets. It was the non-shared clonotypes that had lower generation probabilities than clonotypes shared by all four donors. A few donors had around 5% of their naive CD4 clonotypes in common.

This TCR was recovered from a young man in good health. This chain connects TRBV6-6 to TRBJ1-2; a possible D gene is TRBD1 (6 bases). Sequencing used naive CD4+ T cells sorted from blood. Subset denoted: CD45RA+ positively selected. For the CDR3, the DNA is TGTGCCAGCGGGCGGGGGGCGGAAGGCTACACCTTC. This sequence encodes CASGRGAEGYTF.